Described below is a single T cell receptor (beta chain) sequence and its context. No antigen is known for it. Base quality data are lacking; no much larger clone is found one base away. The library was made by UMI-ligation and nested PCR. An equimolar mix of two oligonucleotides covering both TRBC1 and TRBC2 was used as the beta constant-region primer. T4 RNA ligase 1 ligated a single-stranded oligonucleotide carrying the SP2 primer and a 12-nucleotide UMI to the cDNA 3' end. The ligated cDNA went through four rounds of PCR with nested alpha and beta constant-region primers together with the SP2 primer. The ligation reaction was incubated at 16°C for about 20-24 hours. PCR2 was typically run as a SYBR Green qPCR and stopped at a predetermined threshold to prevent over-amplification. All purifications after the first were performed with Agencourt AMPure XP magnetic beads. Library quantification was done by Qubit, followed by a TapeStation check on which the main peak was expected at around 650 bp. Pooled libraries were sequenced on an Illumina MiSeq using v2 2x251 paired-end kits, and typically about 0.95-2.3 million reads were obtained per sample. Libraries were pooled at around 4 nM per sample, and about 4.5-7% PhiX was added to improve cluster recognition. The paper's processing steps were these. Using tag matching that tolerated one base-pair mismatch, Decombinator assigned V and J genes to FASTQ reads that had been processed by Demultiplexor. UMIs were used by Collapsinator to correct both sequencing errors and frequency errors arising from PCR heterogeneity. TCRs were translated and CDR3s were extracted from the conserved cysteine to the FGXG phenylalanine by CDR3Translator, with non-productive sequences being flagged. Gini, Shannon entropy and inverse Simpson indices were calculated on repertoires that had been subsampled to equal numbers of UMI-defined TCRs. Clonotype abundance distributions were fitted to a power law by maximum likelihood within the linear range. On one naive CD8 sample, the pipeline and MIGEC gave similar UMI counts, unique TCR numbers and clonal distributions. Repertoires were searched for some 7,000 CMV-associated CDR3 sequences compiled from VDJdb and a published dataset. TCRdb applied fastp at Q25 and MiXCR to the public reads, then kept only in-frame beta chains. Rows are unified per CDR3 protein, each entry keeping the most common DNA and genes. The V and J calls were determined by TCRdb, not by the authors. Present in this sample are under 35,000 distinct CDR3 sequences, around 10% of which were seen just once. Approximately 15% of the sample lies in the top ten.

From cysteine to phenylalanine, the CDR3 is 14 amino acids long. Of the read, only the CDR3 DNA is kept; its 42 bases are in frame from base 1. CDR1 and CDR2 (DFQATT, SNEGSKA) derive from the germline V gene (reference sequence). Trimming at the junction amounts to 3 bases on V and 2 bases on J, and the germline ends lie 13 bases apart. Separate amplification of TCR alpha and beta chain libraries was performed from the second PCR step onward. Donor CMV status was determined by IFNgamma production from CD4+ T cells after overnight stimulation of fresh PBMCs with CMV viral lysate. Using Miltenyi beads, CD4 T cells were first positively selected, and CD8 T cells were then positively selected from the CD4-negative fraction. After staining for CD3, CD4, CD8, CD45RA, CD27 and a live/dead dye, cells were sorted on a BD Aria II into four subsets based on CD45RA and CD27. The sorting gate for effector memory cells was CD45RA-CD27-, and the sorting gate for EMRA cells was CD45RA+CD27-. A few healthy volunteers provided blood, and each donor's sample was split into CD4 and CD8 T cells and then further divided into four differentiation subsets. Roughly 120 ml of peripheral blood was collected from each donor, and PBMC were isolated from the blood using Ficoll-Paque PLUS density-gradient centrifugation. After sorting, cells were lysed in RLT buffer, RNA was extracted using a Qiagen RNeasy kit, and the extracted RNA was stored at -80 degrees C.

This sample is drawn from a study of naive and memory T cell subsets (dated by TCRdb to the late 2010s). Looking at the study overall: The study applied an open-source, UMI-based TCR alpha and beta sequencing pipeline to sorted naive and memory peripheral blood T cell subsets. The results of the functional CMV T cell responses matched the IgG serology results in every case. RNA was DNase-treated and reverse transcribed with TCR constant-region primers, mostly using SuperScript III. Broad study findings and their caveats: After error correction, only a single occurrence was seen for over 95% of naive TCR sequences, so much steeper abundance distributions were produced than in memory subsets. The abundance of TCRs followed a power law with an exponent that differed between naive and memory subsets yet stayed consistent across the three individuals. RNA-based TCR counts may be affected by expression changes linked to T cell activation and differentiation. Each clonotype was defined as a single alpha or beta chain sequence rather than as a paired alpha/beta receptor. The repertoire findings for the naive and memory subsets could not be validated against a ground truth, as none was available. In both CD4 and CD8 cells, going from naive through CM, EM and EMRA, the Gini index went up while Shannon and inverse Simpson diversity went down.

The receptor was derived from a human donor in good health. This receptor chain uses TRBV20-1 and TRBJ1-2; tentative D gene TRBD1, with 5 bases matching. Sequencing was carried out using effector memory CD4+ T cells from blood. The sample's cell subset or site label is to be understood as: effector memory, CD45RA- CD27-. The CDR3 in this case is CSASLPGYNYGYTF. The DNA sequence follows: TGCAGTGCTAGTCTCCCAGGGTACAACTATGGCTACACCTTC.